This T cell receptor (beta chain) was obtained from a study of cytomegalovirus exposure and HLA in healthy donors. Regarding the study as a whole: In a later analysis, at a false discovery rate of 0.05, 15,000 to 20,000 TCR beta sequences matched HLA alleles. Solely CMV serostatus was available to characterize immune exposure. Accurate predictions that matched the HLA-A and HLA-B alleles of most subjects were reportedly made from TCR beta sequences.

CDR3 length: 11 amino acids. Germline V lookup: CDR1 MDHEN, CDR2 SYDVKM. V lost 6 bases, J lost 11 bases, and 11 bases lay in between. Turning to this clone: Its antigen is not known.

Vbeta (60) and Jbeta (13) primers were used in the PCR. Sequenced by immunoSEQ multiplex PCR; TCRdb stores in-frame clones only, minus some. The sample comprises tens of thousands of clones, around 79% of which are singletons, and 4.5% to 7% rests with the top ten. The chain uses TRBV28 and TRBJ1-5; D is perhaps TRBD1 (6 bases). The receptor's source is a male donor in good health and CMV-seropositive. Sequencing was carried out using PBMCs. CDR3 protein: CASRNQGSQHF. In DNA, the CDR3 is TGTGCCAGCAGAAATCAGGGGTCCCAGCATTTT.